This T cell receptor beta chain was captured by sequencing in a study of cytomegalovirus exposure and HLA in healthy donors. As concerns this clone: The antigen is undetermined.

Regarding the study as a whole: It was reported in a later analysis that an Asian-associated ancestry cluster showed fewer N-insertions than the 666-donor mean. A later analysis found that most CMV-associated TCR beta chains appeared HLA-restricted. Many donors carried some public TCRs, although rarity characterized most TCR sequences.

CDR1 is SGHTA and CDR2 is FQGNSA in the germline V gene. The trim removed 5 bases at V and 6 bases at J, leaving 13 bases unmatched. The CDR3 runs 18 residues. Vbeta (60) and Jbeta (13) primers were used in the PCR. TCRdb keeps only in-frame clones here, not all; method: immunoSEQ multiplex PCR. The data show about 94,000 clones, with roughly 86% seen just once and 10% to 13% held by the top ten. This TCR was sampled from a human donor in good health. The gene calls are TRBV7-2 and TRBJ2-3; 14 positions match TRBD2. The material sequenced was PBMCs. The CDR3 nucleotides read TGTGCCAGCAGCCCGGGACTAGCGGGAGTCTCACGGGCGGATACGCAGTATTTT. It translates to CASSPGLAGVSRADTQYF.